A selection of T cell receptor beta chains follows, all from one sample in a study of monozygotic twins with inflammatory bowel disease. Using the 5' RACE reads, TCRdb records one entry per CDR3 protein without DNA. The ten most abundant clones cover roughly 1.7% of a sample with about 210,000 distinct CDR3 sequences. Sequenced material: blood. Receptors were obtained from a human donor with ulcerative colitis or Crohn's disease, or a healthy co-twin of an affected twin (not recorded which). Both conserved end residues are part of each CDR3.

cdr3_aa: CASSSTAWVSGNTIYF; j_call: TRBJ1-3; v_call: TRBV12-3/TRBV12-4
cdr3_aa: CASSFYQNTEAFF; j_call: TRBJ1-1; v_call: TRBV5-1
cdr3_aa: CASSFQGPGPGYTF; j_call: TRBJ1-2; v_call: TRBV7-2
cdr3_aa: CASSYGLAGNEQFF; j_call: TRBJ2-1; v_call: TRBV7-9
cdr3_aa: CASSPPYVWTGEAVNTEAFF; j_call: TRBJ1-1; v_call: TRBV18
cdr3_aa: CSAVSDEKLFF; j_call: TRBJ1-4; v_call: TRBV29-1
cdr3_aa: CASRLAGAGELFF; j_call: TRBJ2-2; v_call: TRBV12-3/TRBV12-4
cdr3_aa: CASSLRAPDTQYF; j_call: TRBJ2-3; v_call: TRBV14
cdr3_aa: CASSKDNQETQYF; j_call: TRBJ2-5; v_call: TRBV5-1
cdr3_aa: CSASSQGATGELFF; j_call: TRBJ2-2; v_call: TRBV20-1
cdr3_aa: CASSIQGGSGELFF; j_call: TRBJ2-2; v_call: TRBV19
cdr3_aa: CASSFRASPFAIYF; j_call: TRBJ1-3; v_call: TRBV12-3/TRBV12-4
cdr3_aa: CSARDPGYTSYEQYF; j_call: TRBJ2-7; v_call: TRBV20-1
cdr3_aa: CASSLEGMSFKETQYF; j_call: TRBJ2-5; v_call: TRBV7-8
cdr3_aa: CSARGASSYNSPLHF; j_call: TRBJ1-6; v_call: TRBV20-1